This T cell receptor (beta chain) was identified in a study of cytomegalovirus exposure and HLA in healthy donors. Germline CDR1 is SGHNT and CDR2 is YYREEE (reference sequence). This CDR3 has 17 amino acids. J was trimmed by 1 base and V by 3 bases; bases with no gene match: 8. A multiplex PCR was run with 60 Vbeta primers and 13 Jbeta primers. Libraries were prepared by immunoSEQ multiplex PCR; TCRdb keeps only in-frame clonotypes and omits some of them. The repertoire holds over 100,000 clones, about 72% seen once, with 1.4% to 1.5% in the top ten. The material sequenced was PBMCs. This receptor was obtained from a female donor in good health and CMV-seronegative. This chain links TRBV5-4 with TRBJ2-1, with 9 positions matching TRBD1. CDR3 nucleotide sequence: TGTGCCAGCAGCTCTAAAACCGGGACAGGGTCCTACAATGAGCAGTTCTTC. Protein product: CASSSKTGTGSYNEQFF.